This is a list of T cell receptor beta chains from one sample in a study of identical twins. TCRdb re-called the 5' RACE reads through MiXCR, storing one row per CDR3 protein. This repertoire shows 1.5 million to 2 million distinct CDR3 sequences, under 35% found once; its top ten account for roughly 0.3%. Sequencing was done on a sample of cord blood. These receptors were obtained from a newborn girl in good health. CDR3s include the opening cysteine and the closing phenylalanine or tryptophan. The order of the fields is clone size, V gene, CDR3 protein. Not all rows give a size; the values are once, few, many and, for expanded clones, a class.

.,TRBV20-1,CSARRPWGSGLNSPLHF
.,TRBV6-6,CASRKGTSGINEQFF
.,TRBV6-6,CASSYVAGVGHEQYF
once,TRBV7-8,CASSQGLRESF
.,TRBV4-2,CASSQGTAKDTEAFF
.,TRBV2,CASSDSGGRVVRGYTF
.,TRBV7-9,CASSPRPGGNEKLFF
many,TRBV29-1,CSAGLGGKETQYF
few,TRBV4-1,CASSQDPGTAYGYTF
.,TRBV27,CASSSGLTNEKLFF